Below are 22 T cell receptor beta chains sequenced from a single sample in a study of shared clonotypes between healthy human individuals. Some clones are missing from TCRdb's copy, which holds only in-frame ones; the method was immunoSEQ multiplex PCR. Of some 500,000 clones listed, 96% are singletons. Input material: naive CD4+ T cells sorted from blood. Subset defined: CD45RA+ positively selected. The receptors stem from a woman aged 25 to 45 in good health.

CDR3 loop: CASSHRREQETQYF. The CDR3 DNA is TGTGCCAGCAGTCATCGTAGGGAACAAGAGACCCAGTACTTC. The chain is built from TRBV7-2 and TRBJ2-5; D remains unclear. CDR1 and CDR2 (germline): SGHTA, FQGNSA. This CDR3 contains 14 residues. V lost 6 bases and J 2 bases, leaving 13 bases between the germline ends.

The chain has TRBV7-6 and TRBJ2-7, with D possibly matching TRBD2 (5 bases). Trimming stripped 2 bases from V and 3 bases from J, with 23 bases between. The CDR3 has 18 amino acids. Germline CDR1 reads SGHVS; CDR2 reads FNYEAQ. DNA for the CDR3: TGTGCCAGCAGCTTACTCCCGGGCGGGCAGCTGAACGACTACGAGCAGTACTTC. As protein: CASSLLPGGQLNDYEQYF.

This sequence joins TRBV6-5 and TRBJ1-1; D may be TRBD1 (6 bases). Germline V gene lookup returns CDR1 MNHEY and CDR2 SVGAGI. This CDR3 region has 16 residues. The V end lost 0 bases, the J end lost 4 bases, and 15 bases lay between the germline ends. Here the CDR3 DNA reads TGTGCCAGCAGTTACTCTTTCACAGGGACGGGCACTGAAGCTTTCTTT. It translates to CASSYSFTGTGTEAFF.

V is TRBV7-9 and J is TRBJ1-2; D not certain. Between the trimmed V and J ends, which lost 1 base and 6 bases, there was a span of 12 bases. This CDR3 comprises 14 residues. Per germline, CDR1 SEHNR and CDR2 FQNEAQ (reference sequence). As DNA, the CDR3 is TGTGCCAGCAGCTTAGTGGCAGACGGGAATGGCTACACCTTC. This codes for CASSLVADGNGYTF.

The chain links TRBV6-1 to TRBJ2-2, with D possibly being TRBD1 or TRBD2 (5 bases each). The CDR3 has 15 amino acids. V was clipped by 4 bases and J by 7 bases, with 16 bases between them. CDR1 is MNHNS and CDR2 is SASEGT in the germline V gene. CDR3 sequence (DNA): TGTGCCAGCAGTGCCTCAGGGACGGTTAACGGGGAGCTGTTTTTT. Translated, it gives CASSASGTVNGELFF.

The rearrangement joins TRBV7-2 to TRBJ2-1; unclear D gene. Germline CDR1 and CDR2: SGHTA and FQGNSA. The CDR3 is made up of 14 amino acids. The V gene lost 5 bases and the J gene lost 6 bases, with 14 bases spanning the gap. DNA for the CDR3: TGTGCCAGCAGCCCGCAAGGATACCTCAATGAGCAGTTCTTC. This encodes CASSPQGYLNEQFF.

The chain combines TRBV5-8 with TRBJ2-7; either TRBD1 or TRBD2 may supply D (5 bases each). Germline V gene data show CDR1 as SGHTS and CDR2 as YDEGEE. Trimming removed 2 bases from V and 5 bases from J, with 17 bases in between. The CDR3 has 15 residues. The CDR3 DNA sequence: TGTGCCAGCAGCTTCACGACTAAGGGGTTTGACGAGCAGTACTTC. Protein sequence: CASSFTTKGFDEQYF. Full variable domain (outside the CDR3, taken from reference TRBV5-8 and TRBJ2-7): EAGVTQSPTHLIKTRGQQATLRCSPISGHTSVYWYQQALGLGLQFLLWYDEGEERNRGNFPPRFSGRQFPNYSSELNVNALELEDSALYLCASSFTTKGFDEQYFGPGTRLTVT.

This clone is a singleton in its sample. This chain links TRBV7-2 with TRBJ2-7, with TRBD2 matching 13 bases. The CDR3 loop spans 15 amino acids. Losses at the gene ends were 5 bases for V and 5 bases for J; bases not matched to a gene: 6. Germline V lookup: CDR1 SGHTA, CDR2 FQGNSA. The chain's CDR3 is CASSLGTSGTHEQYF. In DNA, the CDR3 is TGTGCCAGCAGCCTCGGGACTAGCGGGACCCACGAGCAGTACTTC.

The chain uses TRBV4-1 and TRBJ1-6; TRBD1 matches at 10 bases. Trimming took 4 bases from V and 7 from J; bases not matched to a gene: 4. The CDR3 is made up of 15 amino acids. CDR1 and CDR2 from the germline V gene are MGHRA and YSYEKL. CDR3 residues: CASSRGQGVNSPLHF. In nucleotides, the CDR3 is TGCGCCAGCAGCCGAGGACAGGGGGTCAATTCACCCCTCCACTTT.

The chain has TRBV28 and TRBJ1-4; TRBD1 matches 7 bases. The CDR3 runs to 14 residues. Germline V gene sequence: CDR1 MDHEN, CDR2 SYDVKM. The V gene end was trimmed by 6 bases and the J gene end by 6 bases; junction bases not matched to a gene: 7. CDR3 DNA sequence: TGTGCCAGCAGATTCCTCGGGACAGATGAAAAACTGTTTTTT. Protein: CASRFLGTDEKLFF.

Here the CDR3 DNA reads TGCGCCAGCAGCCATAACGTGCGGGGCTACACCGGGGAGCTGTTTTTT. It translates to CASSHNVRGYTGELFF. The chain links TRBV5-1 to TRBJ2-2, with D maybe TRBD2 (6 bases). Germline CDR1 SGHRS, CDR2 YFSETQ. The CDR3 is 16 amino acids. V was shortened by 4 bases and J by 3 bases, with 16 bases between the two germline ends.

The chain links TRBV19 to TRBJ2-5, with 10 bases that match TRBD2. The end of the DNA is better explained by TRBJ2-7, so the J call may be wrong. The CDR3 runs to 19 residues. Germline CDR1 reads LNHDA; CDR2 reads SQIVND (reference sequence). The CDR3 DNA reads TGTGCCAGTAGTCTTCGGACAGGAGCCGGGACTAGCGACATCTACGAGCAGTACTTC. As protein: CASSLRTGAGTSDIYEQYF.

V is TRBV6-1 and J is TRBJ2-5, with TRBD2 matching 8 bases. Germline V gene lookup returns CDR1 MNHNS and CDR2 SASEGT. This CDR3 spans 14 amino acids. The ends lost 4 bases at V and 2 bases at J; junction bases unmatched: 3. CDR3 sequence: CASSAREGQETQYF. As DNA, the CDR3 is TGTGCCAGCAGTGCCCGGGAGGGGCAAGAGACCCAGTACTTC.

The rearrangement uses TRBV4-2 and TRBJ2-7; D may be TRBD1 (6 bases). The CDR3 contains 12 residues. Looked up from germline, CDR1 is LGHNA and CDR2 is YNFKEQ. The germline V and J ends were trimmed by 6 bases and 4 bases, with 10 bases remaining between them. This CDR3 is CASSPQGYEQYF. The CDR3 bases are TGTGCCAGCAGTCCACAGGGTTACGAGCAGTACTTC.

The CDR3 region has the DNA TGTGCCAGCACCGGGGCAGGGGAAAGTACCCAGCATTTT. Protein product: CASTGAGESTQHF. The V gene is TRBV28, the J gene TRBJ1-5; TRBD1 might be the D (6 bases). CDR1 and CDR2 from the germline V gene are MDHEN and SYDVKM. This CDR3 has 13 residues. Between the trimmed V and J ends, which lost 7 bases and 11 bases, there was a span of 18 bases.

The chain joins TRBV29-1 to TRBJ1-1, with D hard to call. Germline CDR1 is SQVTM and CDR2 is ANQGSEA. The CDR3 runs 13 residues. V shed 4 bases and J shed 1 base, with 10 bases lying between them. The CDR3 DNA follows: TGCAGCGTTGGTTTGGCGACGAACACTGAAGCTTTCTTT. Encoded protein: CSVGLATNTEAFF.

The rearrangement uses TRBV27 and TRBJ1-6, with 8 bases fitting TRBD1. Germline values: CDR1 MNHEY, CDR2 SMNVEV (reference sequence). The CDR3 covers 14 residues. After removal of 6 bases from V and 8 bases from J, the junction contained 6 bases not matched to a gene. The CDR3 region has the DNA TGTGCCAGCAGGATGACAGGGGAATATTCACCCCTCCACTTT. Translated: CASRMTGEYSPLHF.

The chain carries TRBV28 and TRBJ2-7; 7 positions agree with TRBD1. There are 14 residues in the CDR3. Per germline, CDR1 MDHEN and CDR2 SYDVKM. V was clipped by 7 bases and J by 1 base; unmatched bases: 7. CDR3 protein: CASTWDSQSYEQYF. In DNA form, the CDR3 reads TGTGCCAGCACCTGGGACAGCCAGTCCTACGAGCAGTACTTC.

The CDR3 DNA is TGCGCCAGCAGCCATTCACTAGCGGGAGCTCCCTACGAGCAGTACTTC. Its protein is CASSHSLAGAPYEQYF. V and J are TRBV4-1 and TRBJ2-5; TRBD2 agrees at 11 bases. The J call may be incorrect, as the DNA end agrees better with TRBJ2-7. The CDR3 totals 16 residues. CDR1 is MGHRA and CDR2 is YSYEKL in the germline V gene.

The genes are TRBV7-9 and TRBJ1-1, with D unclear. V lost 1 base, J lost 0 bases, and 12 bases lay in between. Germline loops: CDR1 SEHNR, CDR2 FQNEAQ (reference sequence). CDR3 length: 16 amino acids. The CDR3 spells CASSLGRLGMNTEAFF. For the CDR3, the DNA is TGTGCCAGCAGCTTAGGCAGGCTGGGGATGAACACTGAAGCTTTCTTT.

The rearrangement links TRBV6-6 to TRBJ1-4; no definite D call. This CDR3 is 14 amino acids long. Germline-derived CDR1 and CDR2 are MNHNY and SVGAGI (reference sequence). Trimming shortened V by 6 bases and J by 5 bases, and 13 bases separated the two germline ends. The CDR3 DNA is TGTGCCAGCAGAGACCGTGTGTTGAATGAAAAACTGTTTTTT. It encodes CASRDRVLNEKLFF.

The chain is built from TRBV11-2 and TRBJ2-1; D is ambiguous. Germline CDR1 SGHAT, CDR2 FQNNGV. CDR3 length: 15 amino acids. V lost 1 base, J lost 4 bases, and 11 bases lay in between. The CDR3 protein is CASSLGSATYNEQFF. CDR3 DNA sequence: TGTGCCAGCAGCTTAGGTTCTGCGACGTACAATGAGCAGTTCTTC.